The 9 T cell receptor beta chains in this list originate from one sample, sequenced in a study of regulatory T cells in long-lasting Graves disease (dated by TCRdb to the early 2020s). Libraries were made using multiplex PCR. The sequencing machine was an Illumina HiSeq 4000. CDR3 regions were amplified by Arm-PCR with iRepertoire HTBI primers to construct TCR beta libraries. TCRdb took the public reads, trimmed them with fastp at Q25, ran MiXCR for clone calling and kept in-frame beta chains. Every entry covers one CDR3 protein and lists the most common genes and DNA from its rows. For this sample the table gives some 200,000 distinct CDR3 sequences, of which approximately 18% were detected only once. Roughly 12% of the sample comes from the top ten. The intended sense of this specimen's time point label: newly diagnosed GD, antithyroid drugs for less than 3 months. For both TCR sequencing and RNA sequencing, RNA was extracted from PBMCs in TRIzol.

These data were also filed under a second study, of T cells in Graves' hyperthyroidism and ophthalmopathy.

The sample consisted of peripheral blood mononuclear cells (PBMCs), taken at new diagnosis, from a patient treated with antithyroid drugs. Receptor source: a woman aged 30 to 39 with Graves disease. Donor details come from another sample of the same person, matched by shared clones.

This clonotype was picked up a small number of times. V gene TRBV5-1 combines with J gene TRBJ1-4; D remains unclear. This CDR3 region has 16 residues. Trimming cost V 1 base and J 5 bases, with 15 bases left between them. The germline gives CDR1 SGHRS, CDR2 YFSETQ. The CDR3 nucleotides are TGCGCCAGCAGCTTGCACCTCGAGGGCAGGAATGAAAAACTGTTTTTT. Residues: CASSLHLEGRNEKLFF.

This clonotype was counted ten times or more. V usage is TRBV10-2 and J usage is TRBJ2-5; 13 bases map to TRBD2. Judging by the DNA end, TRBJ2-1 fits better; the J call may be wrong. The CDR3 spans 15 residues. Germline loops: CDR1 WSHSY, CDR2 SAAADI. CDR3 nucleotides: TGCGCCAGCAGGGGCGGACTAGCGGGGGTAACTGAGCAGTTCTTC. It yields the protein CASRGGLAGVTEQFF.

This CDR3 reads CASSPRDRGNTEAFF. As DNA, the CDR3 is TGTGCCAGCTCACCACGGGACAGGGGTAACACTGAAGCTTTCTTT. The chain is built from TRBV18 and TRBJ1-1; TRBD1 matches 10 bases. The V segment lost 1 base and the J segment 2 bases; nucleotides outside the gene matches: 1. The CDR3 runs to 15 residues. Germline V lookup: CDR1 KGHSH, CDR2 LQKENI.

The table lists this clonotype with many counts. The CDR3 is CASSIDLDGFNYGYTF. CDR3 DNA sequence: TGTGCCAGTAGTATAGACTTGGACGGATTTAACTATGGCTACACCTTC. The V gene is TRBV19, the J gene TRBJ1-2; D uncertain. The germline gives CDR1 LNHDA, CDR2 SQIVND (reference sequence). The CDR3 is 16 residues long. Trimming took off 0 bases at V and 1 base at J, with 12 bases between the two ends.

There are many counts of this clonotype. The chain joins TRBV28 to TRBJ2-2, with 10 nucleotides matching TRBD1. Germline CDR1 MDHEN, CDR2 SYDVKM. The CDR3 is 16 amino acids. V trimming: 1 base; J trimming: 6 bases; junction bases outside the gene matches: 5. The CDR3, as DNA: TGTGCCAGCAGTTTATTCGGGACAGGGGTGGCCGGGGAGCTGTTTTTT. This translates into CASSLFGTGVAGELFF.

This clonotype was detected only a few times. The gene calls are TRBV4-2 and TRBJ2-4, with 13 positions matching TRBD2. CDR1 LGHNA and CDR2 YNFKEQ come from the germline V gene. This CDR3 has 20 amino acids. Trimming at V came to 0 bases and at J to 1 base, leaving 9 bases not matched to a gene. For the CDR3, the DNA is TGTGCCAGCAGCCAAGACAATAGACTAGCGGGAGGATCGGCCAAAAACATTCAGTACTTC. Translation: CASSQDNRLAGGSAKNIQYF.

There are many counts of this clonotype. This sequence joins TRBV12-3 or TRBV12-4 and TRBJ2-5; the D is unclear. The CDR3 consists of 13 residues. V was pared by 6 bases and J by 2 bases, with 10 bases between. The CDR3 sequence is CASRAGQQETQYF. In DNA form, the CDR3 reads TGTGCCAGCAGGGCCGGGCAGCAAGAGACCCAGTACTTC.

This clonotype has at least ten counts. The J gene is TRBJ1-2, the V gene TRBV7-8; D perhaps matches TRBD1 (5 bases). Germline CDR1 reads SGHVS; CDR2 reads FQNEAQ. CDR3 length: 13 amino acids. The V end was cut by 8 bases, the J end by 8 bases, with 18 bases between. Here the CDR3 reads CASARVGERGYTF. CDR3 nucleotide sequence: TGTGCCAGCGCCAGAGTGGGGGAAAGGGGCTACACCTTC.

This clonotype was counted a few times. This rearrangement joins TRBV4-1 to TRBJ2-5, with D possibly matching TRBD1 (6 bases). In germline, CDR1 is MGHRA, CDR2 YSYEKL. The germline V and J ends were trimmed by 4 bases and 5 bases, with 17 bases remaining between them. There are 15 residues in the CDR3. The CDR3, as DNA: TGCGCCAGCAGCCTCCCAGGGGACCTAGGGGAGACCCAGTACTTC. Its protein product is CASSLPGDLGETQYF.